Listed below are T cell receptor beta chains from one sample, sequenced in a study of molecular identifiers for immune sequencing clone quantification. Via MiXCR, TCRdb re-called the PCR reads, giving one row per CDR3 protein. The sample lists under 600,000 distinct CDR3 sequences; about 20% were seen once. The sample taken for sequencing was naive CD8+ T cells from blood, with Jurkat cell RNA spiked in. These receptor sequences come from a human donor in good health. Some libraries in this study had Jurkat cell RNA spiked in. CDR3s include the opening cysteine and the closing phenylalanine or tryptophan. The D gene is left open where the match is weak. Only part of the rows carry a size: once, few, many, or a class if the clone is expanded.

D: NA; size: many; J: TRBJ2-3; V: TRBV19; CDR3: CASMGGATDTQYF; DNA: TGTGCCAGTATGGGGGGAGCCACAGATACGCAGTATTTT
D: NA; size: NA; J: TRBJ1-5; V: TRBV27; CDR3: CASGSLGTSYSNQPQHF; DNA: TGTGCCAGCGGTTCACTAGGGACATCATATAGCAATCAGCCCCAGCATTTT
D: TRBD2; size: few; J: TRBJ2-3; V: TRBV20-1; CDR3: CSARHGAGAQRDSTDTQYF; DNA: TGCAGTGCTAGACATGGAGCTGGCGCCCAGCGGGATTCCACAGATACGCAGTATTTT
D: NA; size: NA; J: TRBJ2-1; V: TRBV3-2; CDR3: CASSPSWQFF; DNA: TGTGCCAGCAGCCCCTCATGGCAGTTCTTC
D: NA; size: NA; J: TRBJ2-5; V: TRBV13; CDR3: CANSPRRGEGETQYF; DNA: TGTGCCAACAGCCCGCGGCGGGGTGAGGGAGAGACCCAGTACTTC
D: NA; size: few; J: TRBJ2-7; V: TRBV27; CDR3: CASSLHPEGNEQYF; DNA: TGTGCCAGCAGTTTACACCCGGAGGGAAACGAGCAGTACTTC
D: NA; size: few; J: TRBJ1-6; V: TRBV4-3; CDR3: CASSQDWPANSPLHF; DNA: TGCGCCAGCAGCCAAGATTGGCCGGCAAATTCACCCCTCCACTTT
D: NA; size: many; J: TRBJ2-2; V: TRBV12-3/TRBV12-4; CDR3: CASIPQGTGELFF; DNA: TGTGCCAGCATCCCGCAGGGCACCGGGGAGCTGTTTTTT
D: NA; size: NA; J: TRBJ2-7; V: TRBV19; CDR3: CASSMAYYPSYEQYF; DNA: TGTGCCAGTAGTATGGCTTACTATCCTTCCTACGAGCAGTACTTC
D: NA; size: few; J: TRBJ1-4; V: TRBV7-9; CDR3: CASSKTGSEKLFF; DNA: TGTGCCAGCAGCAAAACGGGTAGTGAAAAACTGTTTTTT
D: NA; size: many; J: TRBJ2-7; V: TRBV12-3/TRBV12-4; CDR3: CASSLYGPGYEQYF; DNA: TGTGCCAGCAGTTTGTACGGGCCCGGCTACGAGCAGTACTTC
D: NA; size: few; J: TRBJ2-1; V: TRBV7-9; CDR3: CASSLARWQGRNEQFF; DNA: TGTGCCAGCAGCTTAGCTAGATGGCAGGGCCGTAATGAGCAGTTCTTC
D: NA; size: many; J: TRBJ1-6; V: TRBV5-5; CDR3: CASSLVLNSPLHF; DNA: TGTGCCAGCAGCTTGGTCCTTAATTCACCCCTCCACTTT
D: NA; size: few; J: TRBJ2-5; V: TRBV6-5; CDR3: CASTAERWETQYF; DNA: TGTGCCAGCACTGCCGAGAGGTGGGAGACCCAGTACTTC
D: NA; size: once; J: TRBJ2-7; V: TRBV11-2; CDR3: CASSPVPQRSYEQYF; DNA: TGTGCCAGCAGCCCAGTCCCGCAGCGTTCCTACGAGCAGTACTTC
D: TRBD1; size: few; J: TRBJ2-7; V: TRBV28; CDR3: CASSFRGQGDEQYF; DNA: TGTGCCAGCAGTTTCCGAGGACAGGGCGACGAGCAGTACTTC
D: TRBD2; size: many; J: TRBJ2-1; V: TRBV6-2/TRBV6-3; CDR3: CASSQLAGWYNEQFF; DNA: TGTGCCAGCAGCCAATTAGCGGGTTGGTACAATGAGCAGTTCTTC
D: NA; size: NA; J: TRBJ1-3; V: TRBV7-9; CDR3: CASIGRSSGSTIYF; DNA: TGTGCCAGCATCGGCCGAAGCTCTGGAAGCACCATATATTTT
D: NA; size: many; J: TRBJ2-3; V: TRBV7-9; CDR3: CASRGAPSSTDTQYF; DNA: TGTGCCAGTAGGGGGGCTCCCTCGTCCACAGATACGCAGTATTTT
D: NA; size: NA; J: TRBJ1-5; V: TRBV12-3/TRBV12-4; CDR3: CASSLEASNQPQHF; DNA: TGTGCCAGCAGTTTAGAGGCCAGCAATCAGCCCCAGCATTTT
D: NA; size: few; J: TRBJ1-2; V: TRBV6-6; CDR3: CASSLSPPGRSYGYTF; DNA: TGTGCCAGCAGTTTATCCCCTCCGGGACGCAGCTATGGCTACACCTTC
D: TRBD1; size: NA; J: TRBJ2-7; V: TRBV28; CDR3: CASSPNGLQGELFYEQYF; DNA: TGTGCCAGCAGCCCGAACGGACTACAGGGGGAACTTTTCTACGAGCAGTACTTC
D: NA; size: few; J: TRBJ2-2; V: TRBV15; CDR3: CATKDSGTSNTGELFF; DNA: TGTGCCACCAAAGACTCGGGGACATCGAACACCGGGGAGCTGTTTTTT
D: NA; size: many; J: TRBJ1-3; V: TRBV5-5; CDR3: CASSLLISGNTIYF; DNA: TGTGCCAGCAGCTTGTTGATTAGCGGAAACACCATATATTTT
D: TRBD2; size: many; J: TRBJ2-3; V: TRBV7-6; CDR3: CASSLALAGLFTDTQYF; DNA: TGTGCCAGCAGCTTAGCGCTAGCGGGGCTTTTCACAGATACGCAGTATTTT
D: NA; size: few; J: TRBJ2-7; V: TRBV7-9; CDR3: CASTFSGLTYEQYF; DNA: TGTGCCAGCACCTTCTCTGGACTAACCTACGAGCAGTACTTC
D: NA; size: many; J: TRBJ2-7; V: TRBV7-9; CDR3: CASSLAGGTYEQYF; DNA: TGCGCCAGCAGCTTGGCCGGAGGGACCTACGAGCAGTACTTC
D: TRBD2; size: many; J: TRBJ2-3; V: TRBV19; CDR3: CASSIGATSVADTQYF; DNA: TGTGCCAGTAGTATAGGGGCGACTAGCGTTGCAGATACGCAGTATTTT
D: TRBD2; size: few; J: TRBJ2-1; V: TRBV28; CDR3: CASSPGLAGGLVEQFF; DNA: TGTGCCAGCAGTCCGGGACTAGCGGGGGGGTTGGTTGAGCAGTTCTTC
D: NA; size: NA; J: TRBJ1-1; V: TRBV2; CDR3: CASSTGPPEALF; DNA: TGTGCCAGCAGCACAGGGCCCCCTGAAGCTCTCTTT
D: TRBD2; size: NA; J: TRBJ2-7; V: TRBV6-2/TRBV6-3; CDR3: CASSVLSGRANEQYF; DNA: TGTGCCAGCAGCGTACTTAGCGGGAGGGCCAACGAGCAGTACTTC
D: NA; size: NA; J: TRBJ2-2; V: TRBV4-3; CDR3: CASSQDLLSGGTGELFF; DNA: TGCGCCAGCAGCCAAGATCTATTGAGCGGAGGGACCGGGGAGCTGTTTTTT
D: NA; size: many; J: TRBJ2-4; V: TRBV5-6; CDR3: CASSPLGSLAKNIQYF; DNA: TGTGCCAGCAGCCCCCTGGGCAGCTTAGCCAAAAACATTCAGTACTTC
D: TRBD1; size: many; J: TRBJ1-1; V: TRBV12-3/TRBV12-4; CDR3: CASSPNEDRLVWAFF; DNA: TGTGCCAGCAGTCCCAATGAGGACAGGTTGGTATGGGCTTTCTTT
D: NA; size: NA; J: TRBJ2-1; V: TRBV4-3; CDR3: CASSQDQGGSYNEQFF; DNA: TGCGCCAGCAGCCAGGATCAGGGGGGTTCCTACAATGAGCAGTTCTTC
D: NA; size: few; J: TRBJ2-7; V: TRBV11-2; CDR3: CASSLTAGNPYEQYF; DNA: TGTGCCAGCAGCTTAACGGCGGGGAATCCCTACGAGCAGTACTTC
D: TRBD1; size: many; J: TRBJ2-7; V: TRBV4-3; CDR3: CASSQEPGQGYEQYF; DNA: TGTGCCAGCAGCCAGGAACCGGGACAGGGGTACGAGCAGTACTTC
D: NA; size: few; J: TRBJ2-7; V: TRBV12-5; CDR3: CASGLGDLAAYEQYF; DNA: TGTGCTAGTGGCTTAGGGGATCTGGCCGCCTACGAGCAGTACTTC
D: TRBD2; size: many; J: TRBJ2-7; V: TRBV6-5; CDR3: CASSLEPGGAGEQYF; DNA: TGTGCCAGCAGTTTGGAACCGGGGGGGGCCGGCGAGCAGTACTTC
D: NA; size: many; J: TRBJ1-3; V: TRBV7-3; CDR3: CASSSPGGSASSGNTIYF; DNA: TGTGCCAGCAGCTCTCCCGGGGGTTCGGCTAGCTCTGGAAACACCATATATTTT
D: NA; size: NA; J: TRBJ2-3; V: TRBV3-2; CDR3: CASSLRPGTRKSDTQYF; DNA: TGTGCCAGCAGCCTTAGACCCGGGACTAGAAAATCGGATACGCAGTATTTT
D: TRBD2; size: NA; J: TRBJ2-7; V: TRBV4-3; CDR3: CASSQDRGGRSYEQYF; DNA: TGCGCCAGCAGCCAAGATCGTGGCGGGAGGTCCTACGAGCAGTACTTC
D: NA; size: few; J: TRBJ2-7; V: TRBV20-1; CDR3: CSAPYRDRPHF; DNA: TGCAGTGCGCCTTACAGGGATCGGCCCCACTTC
D: NA; size: many; J: TRBJ2-7; V: TRBV12-3/TRBV12-4; CDR3: CASSLAGVDYEQYF; DNA: TGTGCCAGCAGTTTGGCAGGGGTTGACTACGAGCAGTACTTC
D: NA; size: many; J: TRBJ2-3; V: TRBV14; CDR3: CASSQGMRLSLTDTQYF; DNA: TGTGCCAGCAGCCAAGGGATGCGGTTGTCCCTGACAGATACGCAGTATTTT
D: NA; size: NA; J: TRBJ2-3; V: TRBV7-9; CDR3: CASSSIGAADTQYF; DNA: TGTGCCAGCAGCTCCATAGGGGCGGCAGATACGCAGTATTTT
D: NA; size: many; J: TRBJ2-1; V: TRBV4-3; CDR3: CASSQDHGSGSYNEQFF; DNA: TGCGCCAGCAGCCAAGACCACGGGAGCGGGTCCTACAATGAGCAGTTCTTC
D: NA; size: few; J: TRBJ2-3; V: TRBV5-4; CDR3: CASSWTAGSTDTQYF; DNA: TGTGCCAGCAGCTGGACGGCCGGGAGCACAGATACGCAGTATTTT
D: NA; size: NA; J: TRBJ1-1; V: TRBV5-4; CDR3: CASSLRAANTEAFF; DNA: TGTGCCAGCAGCTTGAGGGCAGCTAACACTGAAGCTTTCTTT
D: NA; size: many; J: TRBJ2-4; V: TRBV14; CDR3: CASSQIIQGAKNIQYF; DNA: TGTGCCAGCAGCCAGATTATACAGGGAGCCAAAAACATTCAGTACTTC
D: TRBD1; size: many; J: TRBJ1-1; V: TRBV6-2/TRBV6-3; CDR3: CASSYLGQGDKWGTEAFF; DNA: TGTGCCAGCAGTTACCTCGGACAGGGGGACAAATGGGGCACTGAAGCTTTCTTT
D: NA; size: NA; J: TRBJ2-5; V: TRBV18; CDR3: CASSPRPLVYEETQYF; DNA: TGTGCCAGCTCACCGAGACCACTAGTTTACGAAGAGACCCAGTACTTC
D: NA; size: many; J: TRBJ2-5; V: TRBV28; CDR3: CASSLGREETQYF; DNA: TGTGCCAGCAGTTTGGGCCGAGAAGAGACCCAGTACTTC
D: TRBD2; size: many; J: TRBJ2-7; V: TRBV27; CDR3: CASSSGTSESEQYF; DNA: TGTGCCAGCAGTTCGGGGACTAGCGAATCCGAGCAGTACTTC
D: NA; size: NA; J: TRBJ2-3; V: TRBV11-1; CDR3: CASSLVGGVADTQYF; DNA: TGTGCCAGCAGCTTAGTAGGGGGAGTGGCAGATACGCAGTATTTT
D: NA; size: few; J: TRBJ1-2; V: TRBV11-2; CDR3: CASSLNWGADGYTF; DNA: TGTGCCAGCAGCCTGAACTGGGGGGCCGATGGCTACACCTTC
D: NA; size: NA; J: TRBJ2-7; V: TRBV5-4; CDR3: CASSFLGGYEQYF; DNA: TGTGCCAGCAGCTTCCTGGGGGGATACGAGCAGTACTTC
D: NA; size: many; J: TRBJ1-5; V: TRBV25-1; CDR3: CAILEVYGNQPQHF; DNA: TGTGCCATCCTGGAGGTTTACGGCAATCAGCCCCAGCATTTT
D: NA; size: few; J: TRBJ2-3; V: TRBV2; CDR3: CASSNPFEPGGDTQYF; DNA: TGTGCCAGCAGTAACCCGTTTGAGCCTGGGGGAGATACGCAGTATTTT